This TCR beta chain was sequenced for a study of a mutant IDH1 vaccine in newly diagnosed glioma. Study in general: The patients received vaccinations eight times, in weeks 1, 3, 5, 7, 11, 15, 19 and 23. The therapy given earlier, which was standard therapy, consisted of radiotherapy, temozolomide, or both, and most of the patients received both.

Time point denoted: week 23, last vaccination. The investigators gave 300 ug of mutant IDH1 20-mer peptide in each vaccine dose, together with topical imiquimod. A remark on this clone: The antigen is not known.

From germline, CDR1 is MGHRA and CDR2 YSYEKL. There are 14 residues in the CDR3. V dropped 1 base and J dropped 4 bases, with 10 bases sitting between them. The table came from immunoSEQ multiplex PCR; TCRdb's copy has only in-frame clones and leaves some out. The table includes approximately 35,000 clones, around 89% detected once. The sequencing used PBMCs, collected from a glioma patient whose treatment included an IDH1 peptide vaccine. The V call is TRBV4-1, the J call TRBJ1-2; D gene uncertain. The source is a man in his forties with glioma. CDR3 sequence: CASSQGAGRYGYTF. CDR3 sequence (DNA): TGCGCCAGCAGCCAAGGGGCAGGTCGCTATGGCTACACCTTC.